The 32 T cell receptor beta chains listed next were all sequenced from one sample in a study of high-grade serous ovarian cancer treatment subgroups. Libraries were prepared by immunoSEQ multiplex PCR; TCRdb keeps only in-frame clonotypes and omits some of them. This sample has 19,000 or so clones, with approximately 77% found just once. Tumor samples were taken before definitive surgery or chemotherapy. What was sequenced was tumor tissue. The receptors here all came from a human donor with high-grade serous ovarian cancer.

This clone was counted a single time. V gene TRBV4-1 combines with J gene TRBJ1-2; no firm D call. The CDR3 runs 17 residues. Germline assignment: CDR1 MGHRA and CDR2 YSYEKL. The V end lost 0 bases, the J end lost 0 bases, and 14 bases lay between the germline ends. As DNA, the CDR3 is TGCGCCAGCAGCCAAGATCCGGAAGGGAATCCTAACTATGGCTACACCTTC. It is translated as CASSQDPEGNPNYGYTF.

The genes are TRBV5-1 and TRBJ2-7; TRBD1 matches 8 bases. V lost 4 bases to trimming and J lost 2 bases; unmatched junction nucleotides: 5. The CDR3 spans 14 residues. Looked up from germline, CDR1 is SGHRS and CDR2 is YFSETQ. Here the CDR3 reads CASSTLQGAYEQYF. CDR3 coding DNA: TGCGCCAGCAGCACTTTACAGGGGGCCTACGAGCAGTACTTC.

The gene calls are TRBV9 and TRBJ2-1; TRBD2 aligns across 10 bases. Germline V CDR1 and CDR2: SGDLS, YYNGEE. This CDR3 spans 16 amino acids. V trimming: 6 bases; J trimming: 4 bases; junction bases outside the gene matches: 10. CDR3 DNA: TGTGCCAGCACAACCCTTACACTAGCGGGGTACAATGAGCAGTTCTTC. Encoded protein: CASTTLTLAGYNEQFF.

This chain joins TRBV5-1 and TRBJ2-3, with D unclear. The V gene lost 0 bases and the J gene lost 1 base, with 6 bases spanning the gap. Germline values: CDR1 SGHRS, CDR2 YFSETQ. The CDR3 spans 14 residues. The CDR3 region has the DNA TGCGCCAGCAGCTTGGAGGGTGGCACAGATACGCAGTATTTT. It yields the protein CASSLEGGTDTQYF.

The CDR3 loop reads CASSPSGSSYNEQFF. The CDR3, as DNA: TGTGCCAGCAGCCCAAGCGGGAGTTCCTACAATGAGCAGTTCTTC. This chain joins TRBV7-8 and TRBJ2-1, with TRBD2 identical over 8 bases. The J segment lost 1 base and the V segment lost 5 bases, leaving 4 bases of the junction unmatched. Looked up from germline, CDR1 is SGHVS and CDR2 is FQNEAQ. This CDR3 has 15 amino acids.

The chain joins TRBV2 to TRBJ1-1, with TRBD1 identical over 9 bases. The CDR3 covers 14 residues. Germline assignment: CDR1 SNHLY and CDR2 FYNNEI. With V trimmed by 6 bases and J by 1 base, 3 bases remained unmatched. The DNA of the CDR3 is TGTGCCAGCAGACCGGGACAGGGGAACACTGAAGCTTTCTTT. As protein: CASRPGQGNTEAFF.

This chain connects TRBV18 to TRBJ1-1, with 8 bases identical to TRBD1. The V gene's germline CDR1 is KGHSH and CDR2 LQKENI. The CDR3 loop spans 13 amino acids. The V segment lost 7 bases and the J segment 3 bases; nucleotides outside the gene matches: 4. The CDR3 DNA follows: TGTGCCAGCTTAGAGACAGGGGACACTGAAGCTTTCTTT. Translation: CASLETGDTEAFF.

The chain employs TRBV4-3 and TRBJ2-7; 11 bases align to TRBD1. The CDR3 runs 18 residues. The ends lost 1 base at V and 2 bases at J; junction bases unmatched: 10. Germline assignment: CDR1 LGHNA and CDR2 YSLEER. DNA for the CDR3: TGCGCCAGCAGCCAAGCCCTTACCGGGACAGGGGGGGCCTACGAGCAGTACTTC. Translated, it gives CASSQALTGTGGAYEQYF.

CDR3 coding DNA: TGTGCCAGCAGCTTAAAGGGGGGAACTGGGGCCAACGTCCTGACTTTC. The encoded protein is CASSLKGGTGANVLTF. J is TRBJ2-6 and V is TRBV5-8; either TRBD1 or TRBD2 may supply D (6 bases each). From germline, CDR1 is SGHTS and CDR2 YDEGEE. The CDR3 is made up of 16 amino acids. V dropped 2 bases and J dropped 2 bases, with 11 bases sitting between them.

The V and J genes are TRBV11-3 and TRBJ2-7; D remains ambiguous. The germline gives CDR1 SGHNT, CDR2 YENEEA. The CDR3 sequence is 14 residues long. V gave up 5 bases and J gave up 3 bases, with 14 bases separating them. CDR3 DNA: TGTGCCAGCAGCCCAGGTGGGTCAATCTACGAGCAGTACTTC. Translating gives CASSPGGSIYEQYF.

The rearrangement joins TRBV7-2 to TRBJ2-7; D ambiguous. Looked up from germline, CDR1 is SGHTA and CDR2 is FQGNSA. CDR3 length equals 14 residues. V lost 6 bases to trimming and J lost 0 bases, with 12 bases between them. The CDR3 spells CASRGYGFSYEQYF. Here the CDR3 DNA reads TGTGCCAGCAGGGGTTACGGTTTCTCCTACGAGCAGTACTTC.

J is TRBJ1-6 and V is TRBV5-6, with D possibly TRBD1 on 5 matching bases. From germline, CDR1 is SGHDT and CDR2 YYEEEE. The V and J ends lost 4 bases and 8 bases respectively, with 19 bases between them. The CDR3 extends over 16 amino acids. This chain's CDR3 is CASSRYPRDGYSPLHF. The DNA for the CDR3 is TGTGCCAGCAGCAGATATCCTAGGGACGGCTATTCACCCCTCCACTTT.

The chain joins TRBV4-3 to TRBJ1-4, with 7 bases aligning to TRBD1. The CDR3 runs to 15 residues. CDR1 LGHNA and CDR2 YSLEER come from the germline V gene. V was clipped by 0 bases and J by 4 bases; unmatched bases: 2. The CDR3 loop reads CASSQEGQLNEKLFF. In nucleotides, the CDR3 is TGCGCCAGCAGCCAAGAGGGACAGCTTAATGAAAAACTGTTTTTT.

The V call is TRBV6-4, the J call TRBJ2-3; D is perhaps TRBD1 or TRBD2 (5 bases each). V was clipped by 5 bases and J by 4 bases, with 13 bases between them. The CDR3 totals 14 residues. The germline CDR1 and CDR2 sequences are MRHNA and SNTAGT. The CDR3 DNA follows: TGTGCCAGCAGTAGGGAAGAGGGGTCAGATACGCAGTATTTT. Translating gives CASSREEGSDTQYF.

The rearrangement joins TRBV29-1 to TRBJ1-2, with 7 bases aligning to TRBD1. This CDR3 contains 12 residues. V was clipped by 0 bases and J by 7 bases; unmatched bases: 2. Germline V gene sequence: CDR1 SQVTM, CDR2 ANQGSEA. The CDR3 DNA reads as TGCAGCGTTGAAGATCAGGGGGGTGGCTACACCTTC. Residues: CSVEDQGGGYTF.

In regard to this clone: One end of the junction fails to match germline, which may point to a read error. The chain is built from TRBV11-2 and TRBJ1-3, with TRBD1 identical over 9 bases. Germline V gene data show CDR1 as SGHAT and CDR2 as FQNNGV. This CDR3 has 15 residues. The CDR3 is CASSLDTGGFDTIYF. The CDR3 DNA sequence: TGTGCCAGCAGCCTAGATACAGGGGGCTTCGACACCATATATTTT.

This clone has just a few counts. V gene TRBV28 combines with J gene TRBJ2-7; D is uncertain. Trimming removed 7 bases at V and 1 base at J, with 20 bases between. The CDR3 has 16 amino acids. Germline-derived CDR1 and CDR2 are MDHEN and SYDVKM. The CDR3 here is CASNDPGNRGSYEQYF. Written as DNA, the CDR3 is TGTGCCAGCAACGACCCTGGGAACCGTGGGTCCTACGAGCAGTACTTC.

The CDR3 is CASSPGTEDVVDEAFF. As DNA, the CDR3 is TGTGCCAGCAGCCCCGGGACAGAGGATGTGGTGGATGAAGCTTTCTTT. V and J are TRBV5-8 and TRBJ1-1, with 7 positions matching TRBD1. This CDR3 contains 16 residues. The germline gives CDR1 SGHTS, CDR2 YDEGEE. V lost 4 bases, J lost 7 bases, and 16 bases stayed unmatched.

This chain links TRBV7-2 with TRBJ1-1; D uncertain. V dropped 1 base and J dropped 1 base, with 10 bases sitting between them. CDR1 and CDR2 (germline): SGHTA, FQGNSA. The CDR3 has 15 amino acids. CDR3 DNA: TGTGCCAGCAGCTTAGATGTCGGCCGGAACACTGAAGCTTTCTTT. It specifies CASSLDVGRNTEAFF.

The rearrangement links TRBV2 to TRBJ2-7; 9 bases match TRBD1. The CDR3 sequence is 14 residues long. Trimming cost V 10 bases and J 3 bases; bases outside gene matches: 10. In germline, CDR1 is SNHLY, CDR2 FYNNEI. This chain's CDR3 is CATHGQGTGYEQYF. CDR3 nucleotide sequence: TGTGCCACCCACGGACAGGGGACAGGCTACGAGCAGTACTTC.

The CDR3 loop is CASSAFDYSNQPQHF. CDR3 bases: TGTGCCAGCTCAGCCTTCGATTATAGCAATCAGCCCCAGCATTTT. The chain recombines TRBV18 with TRBJ1-5; unclear D gene. The CDR3 totals 15 residues. Germline CDR1 KGHSH, CDR2 LQKENI. V was pared by 5 bases and J by 0 bases, with 11 bases between.

The V call is TRBV11-2, the J call TRBJ2-1, with TRBD2 matching 10 bases. Trimming cost V 5 bases and J 8 bases; bases outside gene matches: 9. CDR1 and CDR2 (germline): SGHAT, FQNNGV. The CDR3 contains 15 residues. The CDR3 is CASSRPGLAIHEQFF. In DNA, the CDR3 is TGTGCCAGCAGCCGACCGGGACTAGCGATTCATGAGCAGTTCTTC.

The rearrangement uses TRBV28 and TRBJ2-1, with D possibly being TRBD1 or TRBD2 (6 bases each). The CDR3 loop spans 16 amino acids. The ends were cut back, 2 bases at V and 2 bases at J, with 13 bases in the middle. The germline V gene encodes CDR1 MDHEN and CDR2 SYDVKM. CDR3 in amino acids: CASSLGGGRAYNEQFF. DNA of the CDR3: TGTGCCAGCAGTTTAGGAGGGGGTAGGGCCTACAATGAGCAGTTCTTC.

The chain links TRBV11-2 to TRBJ2-7, with 7 bases fitting TRBD2. The trim removed 1 base at V and 3 bases at J, leaving 6 bases unmatched. This CDR3 has 15 amino acids. Looked up from germline, CDR1 is SGHAT and CDR2 is FQNNGV. Here the CDR3 DNA reads TGTGCCAGCAGCTTAGTATCTAGCGGAGTCTACGAGCAGTACTTC. Protein product: CASSLVSSGVYEQYF.

The rearrangement links TRBV19 to TRBJ1-1, with D maybe TRBD1 (5 bases). The germline V and J ends were trimmed by 6 bases and 4 bases, with 12 bases remaining between them. This CDR3 is 13 amino acids long. Germline assignment: CDR1 LNHDA and CDR2 SQIVND (reference sequence). This CDR3 reads CASRLPGGTEAFF. DNA of the CDR3: TGTGCCAGTAGGTTACCGGGGGGCACTGAAGCTTTCTTT.

V and J are TRBV11-1 and TRBJ2-3; tentatively, D is TRBD1 or TRBD2 (5 bases each). Per germline, CDR1 SGHAT and CDR2 FQDESV (reference sequence). This CDR3 has 18 amino acids. V was trimmed by 5 bases and J by 0 bases, leaving 21 bases between them. In nucleotides, the CDR3 is TGTGCCAGCAGCGCCCCTACCGGGACGACCGCCAGCACAGATACGCAGTATTTT. Amino acid sequence: CASSAPTGTTASTDTQYF.

The chain is built from TRBV11-1 and TRBJ1-1; perhaps TRBD1 as D (5 bases). This CDR3 region has 15 residues. CDR1 and CDR2 (germline): SGHAT, FQDESV (reference sequence). V lost 2 bases and J 11 bases, leaving 21 bases between the germline ends. CDR3 protein: CASSLRASGLSAAFF. CDR3 coding DNA: TGTGCCAGCAGCTTACGAGCGTCAGGGTTGTCTGCCGCTTTCTTT.

In this sample, this clone turned up a few times. The chain's CDR3 is CASSKSENTGELFF. The CDR3, as DNA: TGTGCCAGCTCAAAATCGGAGAACACCGGGGAGCTGTTTTTT. The V gene is TRBV18, the J gene TRBJ2-2, with D unresolved. Germline V gene sequence: CDR1 KGHSH, CDR2 LQKENI. The CDR3 runs 14 residues. V was clipped by 5 bases and J by 1 base, with 8 bases between them.

CDR3 residues: CASSSGPMGYTF. The CDR3 DNA follows: TGTGCCAGCAGCTCGGGCCCTATGGGCTACACCTTC. This chain joins TRBV28 and TRBJ1-2, with D hard to call. The germline CDR1 and CDR2 sequences are MDHEN and SYDVKM. V was shortened by 6 bases and J by 8 bases, with 13 bases between the two germline ends. The CDR3 runs to 12 residues.

This rearrangement joins TRBV7-9 to TRBJ1-1; D uncertain. There are 12 residues in the CDR3. Germline V lookup: CDR1 SEHNR, CDR2 FQNEAQ (reference sequence). V was shortened by 7 bases and J by 6 bases, with 12 bases between the two germline ends. CDR3 residues: CASTSWQAEAFF. Written as DNA, the CDR3 is TGTGCCAGCACGTCTTGGCAGGCTGAAGCTTTCTTT.

The chain recombines TRBV28 with TRBJ2-1; D may match TRBD1 or TRBD2 (5 bases each). The CDR3 length is 14 residues. V lost 6 bases, J lost 1 base, and 10 bases lay in between. CDR1 is MDHEN, CDR2 SYDVKM, per germline. This CDR3 reads CASRGTGSYNEQFF. The CDR3 DNA reads as TGTGCCAGCAGGGGGACGGGGTCCTACAATGAGCAGTTCTTC.

The chain employs TRBV5-6 and TRBJ2-7; the D gene is possibly TRBD2 (5 bases). Looked up from germline, CDR1 is SGHDT and CDR2 is YYEEEE. This CDR3 comprises 15 residues. Trimming took 1 base from V and 4 from J, leaving 15 bases between them. CDR3 bases: TGTGCCAGCAGCTTGATGAAGGGCCGAGGGTACGAGCAGTACTTC. Protein sequence: CASSLMKGRGYEQYF.